These 7 T cell receptor beta chains were sequenced from one sample in a study of cytotoxic CD8 clonotypes in ibrutinib-treated CLL. This table comes from immunoSEQ multiplex PCR, and its TCRdb copy is limited to in-frame clones, with some not included. The table records some 300,000 clones, roughly 85% of them present only once. Here the sequenced sample was PBMCs, taken before ibrutinib treatment. Source of these receptors: a human donor with chronic lymphocytic leukemia.

The J gene is TRBJ1-1, the V gene TRBV27, with 9 bases that match TRBD1. This CDR3 has 15 amino acids. Germline V gene lookup returns CDR1 MNHEY and CDR2 SMNVEV (reference sequence). J gave up 1 base and V 3 bases, and 3 bases lay outside the gene matches. CDR3 nucleotide sequence: TGTGCCAGCAGTTTTCGGACAGGGGCGAACACTGAAGCTTTCTTT. It specifies CASSFRTGANTEAFF.

The rearrangement links TRBV30 to TRBJ2-7; 8 positions match TRBD1. Germline values: CDR1 GTSNPN, CDR2 SVGIG (reference sequence). This CDR3 region has 16 residues. V shed 3 bases and J 2 bases; nucleotides not matched to a gene: 12. The CDR3 nucleotides read TGTGCCTGGAGCCAAGGTACCGGGACAGGCGCCTACGAGCAGTACTTC. Translation: CAWSQGTGTGAYEQYF. Combining the CDR3 with reference TRBV30 and TRBJ2-7 gives the whole variable domain SQTIHQWPATLVQPVGSPLSLECTVEGTSNPNLYWYRQAAGRGLQLLFYSVGIGQISSEVPQNLSASRPQDRQFILSSKKLLLSDSGFYLCAWSQGTGTGAYEQYFGPGTRLTVT.

V gene TRBV27 combines with J gene TRBJ2-1; 9 nucleotides agree with TRBD2. With 2 bases clipped from V and 2 bases from J, the junction kept 7 bases outside the gene matches. The CDR3 runs to 17 residues. From germline, CDR1 is MNHEY and CDR2 SMNVEV (reference sequence). CDR3 sequence reads: CASSLASGKPTYNEQFF. The CDR3 bases are TGTGCCAGCAGTTTAGCTAGCGGGAAACCTACCTACAATGAGCAGTTCTTC.

The CDR3 DNA reads TGTGCCAGTTCCAGGACAGGCGTGAACACTGAAGCTTTCTTT. Its translation is CASSRTGVNTEAFF. This sequence joins TRBV6-5 and TRBJ1-1; 7 bases are shared with TRBD1. This CDR3 has 14 residues. After removal of 9 bases from V and 0 bases from J, the junction contained 7 bases not matched to a gene. Germline values: CDR1 MNHEY, CDR2 SVGAGI.

This sequence joins TRBV7-2 and TRBJ2-1; unclear D gene. The CDR3 runs to 15 residues. The germline CDR1 and CDR2 sequences are SGHTA and FQGNSA. Trimming took off 1 base at V and 4 bases at J, with 11 bases between the two ends. The CDR3 reads CASSLGGRFYNEQFF. CDR3 DNA: TGTGCCAGCAGCTTAGGAGGACGATTTTACAATGAGCAGTTCTTC.

The J gene is TRBJ2-3, the V gene TRBV19; 7 bases agree with TRBD2. V lost 1 base and J lost 3; bases outside the gene matches: 7. This CDR3 region has 16 residues. Germline V lookup: CDR1 LNHDA, CDR2 SQIVND (reference sequence). CDR3: CASSIVGGSGTDTQYF. Written as DNA, the CDR3 is TGTGCCAGTAGTATAGTCGGCGGGAGTGGAACAGATACGCAGTATTTT.

The rearrangement links TRBV28 to TRBJ2-1; TRBD2 matches at 10 bases. CDR1 MDHEN and CDR2 SYDVKM come from the germline V gene. The J segment lost 14 bases and the V segment lost 6 bases, leaving 4 bases of the junction unmatched. The CDR3 loop spans 11 amino acids. CDR3 DNA sequence: TGTGCCAGCAGCCCAGGACTAGCGGAGTTCTTC. Encoded protein: CASSPGLAEFF.